This T cell receptor beta chain comes out of a study of T cell responses to AZD1222 COVID-19 vaccine. Study-wide results and caveats: Clonal diversity may have been underestimated, and the donors were mostly white British, with more females than males. Repertoire sampling occurred only after the peak T cell response. Among those given AZD1222, only five to seven were seropositive at baseline. Once two AZD1222 doses were given, Spike-specific TCR breadth and depth went up.

Trimming cost V 1 base and J 5 bases; bases outside gene matches: 4. Looked up from germline, CDR1 is LNHDA and CDR2 is SQIVND (reference sequence). This CDR3 contains 14 residues. This table comes from immunoSEQ multiplex PCR, and its TCRdb copy is limited to in-frame clones, with some not included. The sample includes approximately 150,000 clones, 91% of them seen just once. As concerns this clone: The antigen is unknown.

This clonotype originated in an adult who received the MenACWY meningococcal vaccine as a control. This specimen was peripheral blood, taken 28 days after the second dose of the MenACWY control vaccine. The chain links TRBV19 to TRBJ1-1; 7 nucleotides align to TRBD1. CDR3 sequence (DNA): TGTGCCAGTAGTATAGTAAGGGGGCAAACTGAAGCTTTCTTT. Translation gives CASSIVRGQTEAFF.